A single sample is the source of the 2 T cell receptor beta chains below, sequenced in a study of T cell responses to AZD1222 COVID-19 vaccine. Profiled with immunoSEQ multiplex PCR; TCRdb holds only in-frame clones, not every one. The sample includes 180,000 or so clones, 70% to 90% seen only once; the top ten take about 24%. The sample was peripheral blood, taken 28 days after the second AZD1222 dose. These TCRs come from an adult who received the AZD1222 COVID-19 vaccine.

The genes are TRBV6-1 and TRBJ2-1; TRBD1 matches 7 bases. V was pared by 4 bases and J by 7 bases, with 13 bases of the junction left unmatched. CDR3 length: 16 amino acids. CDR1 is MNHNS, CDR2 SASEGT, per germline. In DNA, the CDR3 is TGTGCCAGCAGTGTTCCGGGACAGCGAAACGGTAATGAGCAGTTCTTC. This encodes CASSVPGQRNGNEQFF.

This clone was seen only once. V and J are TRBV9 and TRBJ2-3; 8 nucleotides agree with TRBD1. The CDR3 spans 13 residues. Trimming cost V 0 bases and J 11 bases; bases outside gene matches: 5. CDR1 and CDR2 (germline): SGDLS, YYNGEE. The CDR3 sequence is CASSVEDRVGQYF. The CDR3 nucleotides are TGTGCCAGCAGCGTAGAGGACAGGGTTGGGCAGTATTTT.